The sequence of this T cell receptor beta chain was determined in a study of T cells after yellow fever vaccination. Notes on the study in general: Most clones from primary vaccination were detected again post-booster (around 96% CD4, 70% to 90% CD8). A faster peak, day 5 versus 15, was reached by the weaker secondary response. Researchers cautioned that FACS-sorted repertoires could harbor abundant clonotypes contaminating from the bulk population.

CDR1 SGHNT and CDR2 YYREEE come from the germline V gene (reference sequence). V lost 5 bases to trimming and J lost 2 bases, with 16 bases between them. This CDR3 contains 15 residues. In this sample, this clonotype turned up a few times. The antigen is not known. 5'RACE template switching generated TCR cDNA, adding a universal primer site and UMIs. TCRdb fed the 5' RACE reads into MiXCR, producing one record per CDR3 protein. The sample lists 250,000 or so distinct CDR3 sequences, about 3.5% seen once, with 15% to 20% in the top ten. The source of this sequence is a man younger than 35 who received the YFV17D yellow fever vaccine. The material sequenced was PBMCs, taken 15 days after the yellow fever booster vaccination. V is TRBV5-4 and J is TRBJ2-5, with no clear D. CDR3 loop: CASRLDLATQETQYF. For the CDR3, the DNA is TGTGCCAGCAGACTCGACTTGGCCACACAAGAGACCCAGTACTTC.